This T cell receptor beta chain was found in a study of blood T cell repertoires in COVID-19. About the research overall: Spain, Italy and the United States supplied samples that represented acute and convalescent COVID-19.

V was pared by 4 bases and J by 1 base, with 14 bases between. The CDR3 spans 16 residues. Germline V lookup: CDR1 MGHRA, CDR2 YSYEKL. Followed longitudinally, the Seattle patients had been enrolled during active infection. Assay: immunoSEQ multiplex PCR; the TCRdb copy retains only in-frame clones and omits some. In the table there are almost 400,000 clones, around 87% of which are singletons. This chain uses TRBV4-1 with TRBJ2-1; maybe TRBD1 (6 bases). The clonotype was recovered from a woman aged 60-75 years with COVID-19, enrolled during active disease. Sequenced: peripheral blood. The DNA of the CDR3 is TGCGCCAGCAGCCCTAGGCGGCAGGGGTCCTACAATGAGCAGTTCTTC. Amino acid sequence: CASSPRRQGSYNEQFF.